One and the same sample provided the 14 T cell receptor beta chains below, sequenced in a study of T cells expressing NK-cell markers. TCRdb re-called the 5' RACE reads, yielding one record per CDR3 amino acid sequence without DNA. Recorded for this sample: about 450,000 distinct CDR3 sequences. Material: blood T cells: a sorted CD56 or NKG2C T cell subset, CD4+ or CD8+ T cells, or bulk PBMC T cells (not recorded which). These receptors were taken from a woman between 18 and 70 years old in good health.

The rearrangement joins TRBV20-1 to TRBJ1-1. CDR3 length: 12 residues. Germline V gives CDR1 DFQATT, CDR2 SNEGSKA (reference sequence). CDR3 loop: CSARQGGTEAFF.

The chain carries TRBV20-1 and TRBJ1-2. This CDR3 spans 13 amino acids. Germline assignment: CDR1 DFQATT and CDR2 SNEGSKA (reference sequence). The CDR3 protein is CSARDRPLYGYTF.

This chain connects TRBV20-1 to TRBJ2-7; as DNA is missing, the TRBD2 call by TCRdb cannot be tested. Germline lookup yields CDR1 DFQATT and CDR2 SNEGSKA (reference sequence). The CDR3 has 15 amino acids. This chain's CDR3 is CSARHPGTSGYEQYF.

The genes are TRBV20-1 and TRBJ2-7. CDR1 is DFQATT, CDR2 SNEGSKA, per germline (reference sequence). The CDR3 is 13 amino acids. CDR3: CSARGSSALEQYF.

This chain links TRBV4-3 with TRBJ2-3; the TCRdb call, TRBD2, lacks DNA for checking. CDR3 length: 18 amino acids. From germline, CDR1 is LGHNA and CDR2 YSLEER. CDR3 in amino acids: CASSQAPAGGSSTDTQYF.

The chain couples TRBV12-3 or TRBV12-4 to TRBJ1-1; TCRdb's assignment of TRBD1 cannot be checked, as there is no DNA. The CDR3 is 14 residues long. The CDR3 region is CASSSTPGRTEAFF.

The gene calls are TRBV20-1 and TRBJ2-7; TCRdb indicates TRBD2, and absent DNA this call remains unverified. The CDR3 runs 15 residues. Germline V gene data show CDR1 as DFQATT and CDR2 as SNEGSKA (reference sequence). The CDR3 is CSALRTSGSTHEQYF.

The genes are TRBV29-1 and TRBJ2-4; TCRdb returns TRBD1, unconfirmable since there is no DNA. Germline V CDR1 and CDR2: SQVTM, ANQGSEA. CDR3 length equals 12 residues. The CDR3 reads CSVGTGMDIQYF.

The chain has TRBV20-1 and TRBJ1-1. Germline-derived CDR1 and CDR2 are DFQATT and SNEGSKA (reference sequence). This CDR3 region has 12 residues. The CDR3 loop is CSATGAGLEAFF.

V and J are TRBV7-9 and TRBJ2-1; TCRdb indicates TRBD2, and absent DNA this call remains unverified. The CDR3 has 16 residues. Germline CDR1 and CDR2: SEHNR and FQNEAQ (reference sequence). CDR3 sequence: CASAGGGPPSYNEQFF.

V usage is TRBV5-1 and J usage is TRBJ2-6; TCRdb calls TRBD2, which cannot be checked without DNA. The germline gives CDR1 SGHRS, CDR2 YFSETQ. CDR3 length: 17 amino acids. CDR3 loop: CASSEGVGPSGANVLTF.

The chain recombines TRBV6-5 with TRBJ2-1. Germline V lookup: CDR1 MNHEY, CDR2 SVGAGI. The CDR3 consists of 14 residues. CDR3 amino acids: CASSYEASYNEQFF.

This chain joins TRBV6-5 and TRBJ1-1. Per the germline V gene, CDR1 is MNHEY and CDR2 is SVGAGI. CDR3 size: 13 residues. CDR3 region: CASSYRWPPEAFF.

V is TRBV7-9 and J is TRBJ1-5. Germline assignment: CDR1 SEHNR and CDR2 FQNEAQ (reference sequence). The CDR3 has 13 residues. This CDR3 reads CASSSRSEAPQHF.